This is a list of T cell receptor beta chains from one sample in a study of T cell responses to AZD1222 COVID-19 vaccine. Assay: immunoSEQ multiplex PCR; the TCRdb copy retains only in-frame clones and omits some. The table lists 130,000 to 150,000 clones, approximately 90% of them singletons. The sequences come from peripheral blood, collected on day 0 of AZD1222 vaccination. These receptors were obtained from an adult in good health. Both conserved end residues are part of each CDR3. A D gene is named only where the DNA matches it firmly. Clone size, where shown, is once, few, many, or a class for clones that have expanded.

clone size: NA
V gene: TRBV24-1
J gene: TRBJ2-2
D gene: NA
CDR3 DNA: TGTGCCACCAGTGATTTGAGGCAGGTGAACACCGGGGAGCTGTTTTTT
CDR3 protein: CATSDLRQVNTGELFF

clone size: NA
V gene: TRBV30
J gene: TRBJ1-2
D gene: NA
CDR3 DNA: TGTGCCTGGAGTACAGGGAGTTCCTATGGCTACACCTTC
CDR3 protein: CAWSTGSSYGYTF

clone size: NA
V gene: TRBV6-5
J gene: TRBJ2-7
D gene: NA
CDR3 DNA: TGTGCCAGCAGCCAGGGGTTCAGCTCCTACGAGCAGTACTTC
CDR3 protein: CASSQGFSSYEQYF

clone size: NA
V gene: TRBV30
J gene: TRBJ1-1
D gene: NA
CDR3 DNA: TGTGCCTGGAGTGTGACAGGTGAGGGTGAAGCTTTCTTT
CDR3 protein: CAWSVTGEGEAFF

clone size: NA
V gene: TRBV5-1
J gene: TRBJ2-3
D gene: NA
CDR3 DNA: TGCGCCAGCAGCTCGGCGGGCAGGACTAGCACAGATACGCAGTATTTT
CDR3 protein: CASSSAGRTSTDTQYF

clone size: NA
V gene: TRBV9
J gene: TRBJ1-1
D gene: TRBD1
CDR3 DNA: TGTGCCAGCAGCGCTGGACAGGAGAACACTGAAGCTTTCTTT
CDR3 protein: CASSAGQENTEAFF

clone size: NA
V gene: TRBV7-9
J gene: TRBJ1-4
D gene: NA
CDR3 DNA: TGTGCCAGCAGCTTAGGTTTGGCTACAACTAATGAAAAACTGTTTTTT
CDR3 protein: CASSLGLATTNEKLFF

clone size: NA
V gene: TRBV19
J gene: TRBJ2-7
D gene: TRBD1
CDR3 DNA: TGTGCCAGTAGGAACAGGGGGGACGCCTACGAGCAGTACTTC
CDR3 protein: CASRNRGDAYEQYF

clone size: NA
V gene: TRBV12-3/TRBV12-4
J gene: TRBJ2-7
D gene: NA
CDR3 DNA: TGTGCCAGCAGTTTACGGGGATCCTACGAGCAGTACTTC
CDR3 protein: CASSLRGSYEQYF

clone size: once
V gene: TRBV28
J gene: TRBJ2-1
D gene: NA
CDR3 DNA: TGTGCCAGCAGTTTGGTGCGGGCCTCCTACAATGAGCAGTTCTTC
CDR3 protein: CASSLVRASYNEQFF

clone size: NA
V gene: TRBV19
J gene: TRBJ1-2
D gene: NA
CDR3 DNA: TGTGCCAGTAACAATATACCCCGAGGGGACTATGGCTACACCTTC
CDR3 protein: CASNNIPRGDYGYTF

clone size: NA
V gene: TRBV7-3
J gene: TRBJ2-7
D gene: NA
CDR3 DNA: TGTGCCAGCAGCGTCGTCGGGGGCTACGAGCAGTACTTC
CDR3 protein: CASSVVGGYEQYF

clone size: once
V gene: TRBV7-9
J gene: TRBJ1-1
D gene: TRBD1
CDR3 DNA: TGTGCCAGCAGCCCGAGGGAAAACCGGGACAGGGGTAGCACTGAAGCTTTCTTT
CDR3 protein: CASSPRENRDRGSTEAFF

clone size: NA
V gene: TRBV4-1
J gene: TRBJ1-4
D gene: TRBD1
CDR3 DNA: TGCGCCAGCAGCCCGAGACAGACAGGGATCATTAATGAAAAACTGTTTTTT
CDR3 protein: CASSPRQTGIINEKLFF

clone size: few
V gene: TRBV6-2/TRBV6-3
J gene: TRBJ1-2
D gene: TRBD1
CDR3 DNA: TGTGCCAGCAGCTCCGGACAGGGAAACTATGGCTACACCTTC
CDR3 protein: CASSSGQGNYGYTF